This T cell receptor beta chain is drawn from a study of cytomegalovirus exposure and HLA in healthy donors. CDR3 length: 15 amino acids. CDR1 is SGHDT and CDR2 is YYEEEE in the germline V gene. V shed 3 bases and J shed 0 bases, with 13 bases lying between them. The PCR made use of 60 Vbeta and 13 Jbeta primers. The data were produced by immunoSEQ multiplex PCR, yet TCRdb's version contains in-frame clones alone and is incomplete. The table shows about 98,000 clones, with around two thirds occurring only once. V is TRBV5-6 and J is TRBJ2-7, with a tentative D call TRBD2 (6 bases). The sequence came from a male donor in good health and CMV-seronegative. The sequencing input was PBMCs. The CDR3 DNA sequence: TGTGCCAGCAGCTATCATAGCGGAAGCTCCTACGAGCAGTACTTC. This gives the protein CASSYHSGSSYEQYF.